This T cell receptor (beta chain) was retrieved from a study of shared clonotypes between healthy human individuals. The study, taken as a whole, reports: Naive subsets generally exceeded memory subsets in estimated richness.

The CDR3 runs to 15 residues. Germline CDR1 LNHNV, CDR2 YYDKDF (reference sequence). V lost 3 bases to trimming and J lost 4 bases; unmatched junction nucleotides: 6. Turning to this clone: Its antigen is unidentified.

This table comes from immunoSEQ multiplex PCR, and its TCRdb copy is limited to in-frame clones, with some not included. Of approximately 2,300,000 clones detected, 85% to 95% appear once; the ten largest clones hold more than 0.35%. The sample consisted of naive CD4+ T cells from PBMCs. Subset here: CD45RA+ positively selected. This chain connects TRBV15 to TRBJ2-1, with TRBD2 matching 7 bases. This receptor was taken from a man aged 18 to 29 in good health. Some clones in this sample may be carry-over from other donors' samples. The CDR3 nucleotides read TGTGCCACCAGCAGGGACCAAGCGGGATACAATGAGCAGTTCTTC. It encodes CATSRDQAGYNEQFF.